This TCR beta chain was observed in a study of cytomegalovirus exposure and HLA in healthy donors. Study-wide results and limits: Accurate prediction of HLA-A and HLA-B alleles (for most subjects) was reportedly achieved from TCR beta sequences. V- and J-gene trimming of TCR beta was linked (in a later analysis) to a missense DCLRE1C variant. In an earlier analysis, most TCR beta V segments were productive about 87% or about 30% of the time.

With regard to this clone: Its specificity is not known.

Primers included in the PCR were 60 Vbeta and 13 Jbeta primers. The method was immunoSEQ multiplex PCR; TCRdb's version includes in-frame clones alone and lacks a portion of them. The table lists roughly 120,000 clones, 50% to 65% of them singletons. Healthy donors of bone marrow made up the group. V gave up 5 bases and J gave up 2 bases, with 10 bases separating them. The CDR3 length is 14 residues. The germline V gene encodes CDR1 SEHNR and CDR2 FQNEAQ (reference sequence). The sample consisted of PBMCs. This receptor was identified in a woman between 35 and 50 years old in good health and CMV-seropositive. This chain uses TRBV7-9 with TRBJ1-5, with D tentatively TRBD1 (6 bases). CDR3 residues: CASSVQGGNQPQHF. In DNA form, the CDR3 reads TGTGCCAGCAGCGTACAGGGTGGCAATCAGCCCCAGCATTTT.